The present T cell receptor beta chain was sequenced within a study of T cell responses to AZD1222 COVID-19 vaccine. Whole-study findings and limits: Reports indicate that nearly half of spike-specific TCRs are directed at unmutated variant regions. After two AZD1222 doses, spike-specific TCR breadth and depth rose versus day 0. Dominant CD4 TCR responses targeted spike regions 160-218 and 743-854. Most donors were white British, females outnumbered males, and clonal diversity was possibly underestimated.

As concerns this clone: Its cognate antigen is unknown.

This CDR3 has 15 amino acids. Germline V gene lookup returns CDR1 SGHAT and CDR2 FQNNGV. Trimming took off 3 bases at V and 2 bases at J, with 12 bases between the two ends. TCRdb's table, derived via immunoSEQ multiplex PCR, lists solely in-frame clones and lacks some. The sample lists 60,000 to 65,000 clones; roughly 80% were seen once. This sample comprised peripheral blood, obtained on day 0 of AZD1222 vaccination. The receptor was isolated from an adult in good health. The rearrangement links TRBV11-2 to TRBJ2-3; tentatively, D is TRBD1 or TRBD2 (6 bases each). CDR3 in DNA: TGTGCCAGCAGCTTTGGCGGGGACAACACAGATACGCAGTATTTT. It specifies CASSFGGDNTDTQYF.